This is a list of T cell receptor beta chains from one sample in a study of cytomegalovirus exposure and HLA in healthy donors. Assay used: immunoSEQ multiplex PCR; TCRdb lists only in-frame clones, some missing. The top ten clones hold 4.5% to 5.5% of a sample with over 150,000 clones, almost 75% of them seen once. The sequencing input was PBMCs. Receptors originate from a woman aged 18 to 35 in good health and CMV-seropositive. The CDR3 runs from the conserved cysteine through the conserved F or W. The order of the fields is J gene, V gene, D gene, CDR3 protein. The D gene is left open where the match is weak.

>TRBJ1-6|TRBV4-2|NA
CASSQAITGNNSPLHF
>TRBJ2-3|TRBV7-6|NA
CASSLSPDTQYF
>TRBJ1-6|TRBV11-2|TRBD1
CASSDDRVSPLHF
>TRBJ2-7|TRBV11-2|TRBD1
CASSLVSGTGQGEQYF
>TRBJ1-5|TRBV19|NA
CASTPTGSYSNQPQHF
>TRBJ1-5|TRBV9|NA
CASSVDSRVGQPQHF
>TRBJ1-2|TRBV7-9|NA
CASSLGGQGIAGYTF
>TRBJ2-7|TRBV7-2|TRBD2
CASSLLGQRGGSYEQYF
>TRBJ1-2|TRBV7-2|NA
CASSPLMGGMDGYTF
>TRBJ2-5|TRBV2|TRBD1
CASSAGGGETQYF
>TRBJ2-7|TRBV19|TRBD1
CASSLGTGETYEQYF
>TRBJ2-3|TRBV2|TRBD1
CASSERGQADTQYF
>TRBJ2-7|TRBV9|TRBD2
CASSVALGGGLYEQYF
>TRBJ1-1|TRBV29-1|NA
CSVAFGRGDTEAFF
>TRBJ1-2|TRBV12-5|NA
CASGLFRSGYTF
>TRBJ2-1|TRBV5-8|TRBD1
CASSLLRGRGRDEQFF
>TRBJ2-3|TRBV7-2|TRBD2
CASSLVRGGLTDTQYF
>TRBJ1-2|TRBV5-6|TRBD1
CASSFQTGGVYGYTF
>TRBJ1-2|TRBV29-1|TRBD1
CSVRTGKGSGYTF